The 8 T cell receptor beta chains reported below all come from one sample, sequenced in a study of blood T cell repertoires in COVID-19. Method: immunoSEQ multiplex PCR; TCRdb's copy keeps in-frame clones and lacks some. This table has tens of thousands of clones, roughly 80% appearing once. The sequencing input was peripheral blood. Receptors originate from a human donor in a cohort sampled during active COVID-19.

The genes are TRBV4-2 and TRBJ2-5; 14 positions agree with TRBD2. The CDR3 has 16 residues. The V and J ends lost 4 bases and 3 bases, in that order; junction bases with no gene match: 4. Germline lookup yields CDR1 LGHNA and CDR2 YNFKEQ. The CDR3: CASSLGTSGRKETQYF. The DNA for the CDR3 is TGTGCCAGCAGCCTAGGGACTAGCGGGAGAAAAGAGACCCAGTACTTC.

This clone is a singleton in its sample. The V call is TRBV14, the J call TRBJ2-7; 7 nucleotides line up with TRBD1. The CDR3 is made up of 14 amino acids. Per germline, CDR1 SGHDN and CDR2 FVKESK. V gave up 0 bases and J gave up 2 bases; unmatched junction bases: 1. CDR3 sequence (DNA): TGTGCCAGCAGCCAAGAGGGGACAGCCTACGAGCAGTACTTC. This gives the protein CASSQEGTAYEQYF.

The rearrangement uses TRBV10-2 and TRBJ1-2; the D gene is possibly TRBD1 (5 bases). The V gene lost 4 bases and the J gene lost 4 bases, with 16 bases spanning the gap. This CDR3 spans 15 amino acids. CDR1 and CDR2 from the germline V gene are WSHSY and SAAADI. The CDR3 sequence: CASSGSAGTVYGYTF. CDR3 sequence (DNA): TGCGCCAGCAGTGGGTCGGCAGGGACTGTCTATGGCTACACCTTC.

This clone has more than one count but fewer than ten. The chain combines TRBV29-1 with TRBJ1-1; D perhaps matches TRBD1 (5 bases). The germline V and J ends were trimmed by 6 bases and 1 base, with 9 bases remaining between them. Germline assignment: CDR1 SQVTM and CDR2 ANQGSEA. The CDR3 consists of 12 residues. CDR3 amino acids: CSVGRGNTEAFF. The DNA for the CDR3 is TGCAGCGTCGGAAGGGGGAACACTGAAGCTTTCTTT.

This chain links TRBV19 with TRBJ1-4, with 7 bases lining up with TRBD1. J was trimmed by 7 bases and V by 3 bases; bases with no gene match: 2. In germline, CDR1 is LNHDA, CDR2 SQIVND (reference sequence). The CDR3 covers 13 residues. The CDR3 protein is CASSIGQVEKLFF. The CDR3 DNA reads TGTGCCAGTAGTATCGGACAGGTTGAAAAACTGTTTTTT. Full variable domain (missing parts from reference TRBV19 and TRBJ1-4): DGGITQSPKYLFRKEGQNVTLSCEQNLNHDAMYWYRQDPGQGLRLIYYSQIVNDFQKGDIAEGYSVSREKKESFPLTVTSAQKNPTAFYLCASSIGQVEKLFFGSGTQLSVL.

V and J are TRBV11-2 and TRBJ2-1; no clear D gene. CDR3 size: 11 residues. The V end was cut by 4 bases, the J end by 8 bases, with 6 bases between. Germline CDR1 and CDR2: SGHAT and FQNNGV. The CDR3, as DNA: TGTGCCAGCAGCTCCCCTTATGAGCAGTTCTTC. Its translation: CASSSPYEQFF.

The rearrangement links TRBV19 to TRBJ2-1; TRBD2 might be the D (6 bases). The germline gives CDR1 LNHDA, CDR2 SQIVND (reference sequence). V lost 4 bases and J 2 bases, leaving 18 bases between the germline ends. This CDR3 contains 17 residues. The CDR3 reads CASSTHGGSPPYNEQFF. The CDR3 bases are TGTGCCAGTAGTACCCACGGGGGTTCACCCCCCTACAATGAGCAGTTCTTC.

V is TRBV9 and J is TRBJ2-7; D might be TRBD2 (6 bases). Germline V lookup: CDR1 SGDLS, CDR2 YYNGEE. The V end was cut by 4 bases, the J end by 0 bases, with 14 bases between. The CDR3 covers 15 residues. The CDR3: CASSPRGITSYEQYF. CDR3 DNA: TGTGCCAGCAGCCCCCGCGGGATTACCTCCTACGAGCAGTACTTC.